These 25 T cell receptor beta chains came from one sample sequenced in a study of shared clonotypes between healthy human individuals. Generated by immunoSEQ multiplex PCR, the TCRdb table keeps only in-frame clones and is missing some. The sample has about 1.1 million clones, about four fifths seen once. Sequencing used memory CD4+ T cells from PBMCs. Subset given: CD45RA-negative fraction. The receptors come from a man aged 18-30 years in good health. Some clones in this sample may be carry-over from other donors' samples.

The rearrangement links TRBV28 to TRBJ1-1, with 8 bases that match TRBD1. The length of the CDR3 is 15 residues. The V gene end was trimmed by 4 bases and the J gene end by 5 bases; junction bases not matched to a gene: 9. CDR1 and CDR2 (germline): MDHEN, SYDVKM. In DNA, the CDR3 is TGTGCCAGCAGTTCTCAACAGGGGGTGGGGACTGAAGCTTTCTTT. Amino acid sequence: CASSSQQGVGTEAFF.

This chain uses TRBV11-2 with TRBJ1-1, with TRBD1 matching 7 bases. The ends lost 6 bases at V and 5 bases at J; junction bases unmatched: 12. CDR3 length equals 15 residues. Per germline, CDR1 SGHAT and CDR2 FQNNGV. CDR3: CASRSLTGVGTEAFF. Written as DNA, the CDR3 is TGTGCCAGCAGAAGTTTAACAGGGGTAGGAACTGAAGCTTTCTTT.

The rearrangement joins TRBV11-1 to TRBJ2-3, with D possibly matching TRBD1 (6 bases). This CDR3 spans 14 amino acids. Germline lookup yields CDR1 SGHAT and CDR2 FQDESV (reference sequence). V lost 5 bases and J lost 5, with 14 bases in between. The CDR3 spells CASSRTIQGDTQYF. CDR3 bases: TGTGCCAGCAGCCGAACGATACAGGGAGATACGCAGTATTTT. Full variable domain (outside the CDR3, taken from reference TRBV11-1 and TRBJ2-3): EAEVAQSPRYKITEKSQAVAFWCDPISGHATLYWYRQILGQGPELLVQFQDESVVDDSQLPKDRFSAERLKGVDSTLKIQPAELGDSAMYLCASSRTIQGDTQYFGPGTRLTVL.

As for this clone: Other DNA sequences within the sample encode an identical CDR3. The CDR3 bases are TGTGCCAGCAGCCCACAGGGATTGAACACTGAAGCTTTCTTT. This codes for CASSPQGLNTEAFF. The chain uses TRBV7-9 and TRBJ1-1; a weak D match, TRBD1 (6 bases). V was trimmed by 5 bases and J by 0 bases, leaving 10 bases between them. The V gene's germline CDR1 is SEHNR and CDR2 FQNEAQ (reference sequence). The CDR3 spans 14 residues.

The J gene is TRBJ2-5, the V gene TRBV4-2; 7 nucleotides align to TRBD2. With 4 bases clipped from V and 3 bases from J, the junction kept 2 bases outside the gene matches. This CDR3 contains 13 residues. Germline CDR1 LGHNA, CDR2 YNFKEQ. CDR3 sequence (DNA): TGTGCCAGCAGCCGGGGGGGGGAAGAGACCCAGTACTTC. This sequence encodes CASSRGGEETQYF.

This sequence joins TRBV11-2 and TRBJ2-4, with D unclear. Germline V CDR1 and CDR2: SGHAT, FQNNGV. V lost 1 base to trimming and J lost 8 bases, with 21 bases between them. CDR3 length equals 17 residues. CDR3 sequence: CASSLARVPEATDIQYF. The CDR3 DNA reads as TGTGCCAGCAGCTTAGCAAGGGTGCCCGAGGCGACTGACATTCAGTACTTC.

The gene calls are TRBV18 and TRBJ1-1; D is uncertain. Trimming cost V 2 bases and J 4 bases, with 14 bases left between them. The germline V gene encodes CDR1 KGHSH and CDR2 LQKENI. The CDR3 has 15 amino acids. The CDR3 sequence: CASSPSPDPFTEAFF. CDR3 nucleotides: TGTGCCAGCTCACCATCTCCCGATCCATTCACTGAAGCTTTCTTT.

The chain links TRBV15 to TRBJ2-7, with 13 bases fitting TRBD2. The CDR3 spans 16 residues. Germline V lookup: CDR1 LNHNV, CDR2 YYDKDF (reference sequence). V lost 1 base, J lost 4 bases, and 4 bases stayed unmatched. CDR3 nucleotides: TGTGCCACCAGCAGAGCGGGGACTAGCGGGAAGTACGAGCAGTACTTC. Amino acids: CATSRAGTSGKYEQYF.

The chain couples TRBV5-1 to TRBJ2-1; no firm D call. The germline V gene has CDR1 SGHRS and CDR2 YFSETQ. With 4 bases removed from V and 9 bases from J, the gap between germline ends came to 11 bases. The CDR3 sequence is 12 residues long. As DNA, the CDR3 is TGCGCCAGCAGCCTTCGACCCAGTGAGCAGTTCTTC. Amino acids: CASSLRPSEQFF.

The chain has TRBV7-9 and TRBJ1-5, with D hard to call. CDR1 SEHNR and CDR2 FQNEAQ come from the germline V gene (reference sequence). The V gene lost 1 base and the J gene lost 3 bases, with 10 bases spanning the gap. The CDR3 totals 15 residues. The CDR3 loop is CASSLGQAFNQPQHF. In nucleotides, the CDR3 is TGTGCCAGCAGCTTAGGGCAGGCGTTCAATCAGCCCCAGCATTTT.

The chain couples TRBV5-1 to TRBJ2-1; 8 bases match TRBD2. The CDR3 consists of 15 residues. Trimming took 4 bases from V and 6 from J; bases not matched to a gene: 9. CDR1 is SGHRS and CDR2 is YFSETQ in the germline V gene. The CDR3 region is CASSPGGGRRNEQFF. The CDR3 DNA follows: TGCGCCAGCAGCCCGGGGGGCGGGAGGCGCAATGAGCAGTTCTTC.

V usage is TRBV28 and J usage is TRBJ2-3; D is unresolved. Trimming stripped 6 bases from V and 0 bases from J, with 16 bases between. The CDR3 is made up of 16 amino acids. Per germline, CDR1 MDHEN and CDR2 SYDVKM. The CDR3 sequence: CASRKRQPLSTDTQYF. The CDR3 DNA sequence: TGTGCCAGCAGGAAGAGACAACCCCTTAGCACAGATACGCAGTATTTT.

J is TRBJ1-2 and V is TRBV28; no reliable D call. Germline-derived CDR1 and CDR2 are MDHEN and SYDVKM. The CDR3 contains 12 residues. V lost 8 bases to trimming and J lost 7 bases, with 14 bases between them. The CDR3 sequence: CASGLGRTGYTF. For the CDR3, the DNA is TGTGCCAGCGGCCTAGGACGGACTGGCTACACCTTC.

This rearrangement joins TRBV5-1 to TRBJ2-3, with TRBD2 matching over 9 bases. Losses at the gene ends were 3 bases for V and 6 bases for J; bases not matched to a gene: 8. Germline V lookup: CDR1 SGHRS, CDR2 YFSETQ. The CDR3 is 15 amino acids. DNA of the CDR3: TGCGCCAGCAGCTCTAGCGGGATTCCTCCGGATACGCAGTATTTT. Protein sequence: CASSSSGIPPDTQYF. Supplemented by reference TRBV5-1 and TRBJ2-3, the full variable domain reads KAGVTQTPRYLIKTRGQQVTLSCSPISGHRSVSWYQQTPGQGLQFLFEYFSETQRNKGNFPGRFSGRQFSNSRSEMNVSTLELGDSALYLCASSSSGIPPDTQYFGPGTRLTVL.

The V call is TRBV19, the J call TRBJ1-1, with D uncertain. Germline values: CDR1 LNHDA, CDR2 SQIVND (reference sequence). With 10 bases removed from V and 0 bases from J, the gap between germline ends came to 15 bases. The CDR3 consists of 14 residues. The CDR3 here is CATRPRGMNTEAFF. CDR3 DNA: TGTGCCACCCGCCCCCGGGGAATGAACACTGAAGCTTTCTTT.

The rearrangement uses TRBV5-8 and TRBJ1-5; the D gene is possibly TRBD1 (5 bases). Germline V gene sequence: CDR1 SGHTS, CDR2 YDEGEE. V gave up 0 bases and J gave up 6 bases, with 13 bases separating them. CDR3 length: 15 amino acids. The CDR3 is CASSLGGAWGQPQHF. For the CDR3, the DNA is TGTGCCAGCAGCTTGGGTGGGGCGTGGGGTCAGCCCCAGCATTTT. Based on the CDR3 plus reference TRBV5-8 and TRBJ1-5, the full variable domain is EAGVTQSPTHLIKTRGQQATLRCSPISGHTSVYWYQQALGLGLQFLLWYDEGEERNRGNFPPRFSGRQFPNYSSELNVNALELEDSALYLCASSLGGAWGQPQHFGDGTRLSIL.

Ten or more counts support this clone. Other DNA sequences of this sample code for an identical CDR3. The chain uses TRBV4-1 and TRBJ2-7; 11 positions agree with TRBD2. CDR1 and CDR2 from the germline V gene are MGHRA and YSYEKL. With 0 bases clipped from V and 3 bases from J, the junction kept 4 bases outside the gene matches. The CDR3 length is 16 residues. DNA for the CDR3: TGCGCCAGCAGCCAAGATCGGACTAGCGGGTTCTACGAGCAGTACTTC. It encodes CASSQDRTSGFYEQYF.

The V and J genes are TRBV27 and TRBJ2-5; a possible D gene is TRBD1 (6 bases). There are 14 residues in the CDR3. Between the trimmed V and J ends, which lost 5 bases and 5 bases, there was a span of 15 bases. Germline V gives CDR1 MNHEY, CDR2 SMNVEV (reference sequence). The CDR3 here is CASSLSGDPETQYF. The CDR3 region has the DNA TGTGCCAGCAGTCTGTCAGGGGACCCCGAGACCCAGTACTTC.

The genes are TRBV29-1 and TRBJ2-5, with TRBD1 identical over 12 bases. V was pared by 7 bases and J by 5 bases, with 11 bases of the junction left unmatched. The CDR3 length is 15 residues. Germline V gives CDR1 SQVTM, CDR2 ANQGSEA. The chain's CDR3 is CSGRGTGGFRETQYF. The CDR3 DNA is TGCAGCGGGAGAGGGACAGGGGGCTTCAGGGAGACCCAGTACTTC.

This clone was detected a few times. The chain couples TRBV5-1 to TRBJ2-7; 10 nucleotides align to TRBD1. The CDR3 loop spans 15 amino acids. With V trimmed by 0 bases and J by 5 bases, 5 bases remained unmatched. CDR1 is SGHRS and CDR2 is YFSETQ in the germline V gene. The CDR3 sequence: CASSLAGQGVHEQYF. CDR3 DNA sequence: TGCGCCAGCAGCTTGGCTGGACAGGGGGTTCACGAGCAGTACTTC. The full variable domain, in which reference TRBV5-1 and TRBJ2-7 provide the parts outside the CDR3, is KAGVTQTPRYLIKTRGQQVTLSCSPISGHRSVSWYQQTPGQGLQFLFEYFSETQRNKGNFPGRFSGRQFSNSRSEMNVSTLELGDSALYLCASSLAGQGVHEQYFGPGTRLTVT.

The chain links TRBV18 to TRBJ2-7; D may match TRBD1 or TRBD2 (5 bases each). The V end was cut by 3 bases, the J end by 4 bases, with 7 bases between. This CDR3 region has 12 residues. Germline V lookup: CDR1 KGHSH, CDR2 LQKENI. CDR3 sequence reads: CASSPGDYEQYF. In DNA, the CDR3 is TGTGCCAGCTCACCGGGGGATTACGAGCAGTACTTC. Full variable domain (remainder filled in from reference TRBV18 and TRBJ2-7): NAGVMQNPRHLVRRRGQEARLRCSPMKGHSHVYWYRQLPEEGLKFMVYLQKENIIDESGMPKERFSAEFPKEGPSILRIQQVVRGDSAAYFCASSPGDYEQYFGPGTRLTVT.

The DNA of the CDR3 is TGTGCCAGCAGTGACGGGACAAACTCCTACGAGCAGTACTTC. The encoded protein is CASSDGTNSYEQYF. V usage is TRBV6-4 and J usage is TRBJ2-7, with a tentative D call TRBD1 (6 bases). V was shortened by 2 bases and J by 0 bases, with 8 bases between the two germline ends. The CDR3 is 14 residues long. CDR1 is MRHNA and CDR2 is SNTAGT in the germline V gene.

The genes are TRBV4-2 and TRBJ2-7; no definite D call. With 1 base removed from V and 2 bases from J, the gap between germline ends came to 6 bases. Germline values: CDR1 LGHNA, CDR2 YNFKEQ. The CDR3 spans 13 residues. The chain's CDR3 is CASSQVDAYEQYF. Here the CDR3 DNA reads TGTGCCAGCAGCCAAGTCGATGCCTACGAGCAGTACTTC.

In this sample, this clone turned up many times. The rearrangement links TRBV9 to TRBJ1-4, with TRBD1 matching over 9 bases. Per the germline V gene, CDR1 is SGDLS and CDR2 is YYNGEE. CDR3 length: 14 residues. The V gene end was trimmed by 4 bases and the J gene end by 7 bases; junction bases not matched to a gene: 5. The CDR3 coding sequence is TGTGCCAGCAGCCAGGACAGGGGCGGTGAAAAACTGTTTTTT. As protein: CASSQDRGGEKLFF.

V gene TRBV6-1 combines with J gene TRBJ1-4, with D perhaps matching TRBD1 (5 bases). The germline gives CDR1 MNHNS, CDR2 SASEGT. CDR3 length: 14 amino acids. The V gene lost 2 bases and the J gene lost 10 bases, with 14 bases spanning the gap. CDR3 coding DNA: TGTGCCAGCAGTGAACAGGCCCAGGGTGGAAAACTGTTTTTT. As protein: CASSEQAQGGKLFF.